The 8 T cell receptor beta chains reported below all come from one sample, sequenced in a study of blood T cell repertoires in COVID-19 (dated by TCRdb to between 2020 and 2021). The library was generated by the immunoSEQ multiplex PCR assay. TCRdb retrieved this table from immuneACCESS and kept in-frame rearrangements only. Not all clones are present; in checked studies, unresolved V genes account for under half, and no reason is known for the remainder. The table for this sample lists about 200,000 clones; over 75% of them were counted only once. The leading ten clones occupy over 15% of the sample. Sequenced: peripheral blood. The origin of the receptors is a man aged 45 to 65 with COVID-19, enrolled during active disease.

J is TRBJ2-5 and V is TRBV7-8; possibly TRBD1 for D (5 bases). Germline assignment: CDR1 SGHVS and CDR2 FQNEAQ. The CDR3 is 14 residues long. V lost 4 bases and J 1 base, leaving 10 bases between the germline ends. CDR3 protein: CASSSPDSQETQYF. The CDR3 DNA sequence: TGTGCCAGCAGCTCACCCGACAGCCAAGAGACCCAGTACTTC.

The chain employs TRBV5-6 and TRBJ2-7; D not resolved. V gave up 1 base and J gave up 3 bases, with 2 bases separating them. CDR1 and CDR2 (germline): SGHDT, YYEEEE. This CDR3 region has 11 residues. The CDR3 loop is CASSLHYEQYF. CDR3 bases: TGTGCCAGCAGCTTGCACTACGAGCAGTACTTC.

The CDR3 DNA is TGTGCCAGCAGCGCACGGTACAATGAGCAGTTCTTC. Protein: CASSARYNEQFF. This chain connects TRBV5-4 to TRBJ2-1; the D is unclear. The CDR3 consists of 12 residues. Germline-derived CDR1 and CDR2 are SGHNT and YYREEE (reference sequence). V lost 4 bases to trimming and J lost 4 bases, with 6 bases between them.

The rearrangement joins TRBV29-1 to TRBJ1-2; D not resolved. From germline, CDR1 is SQVTM and CDR2 ANQGSEA. The CDR3 is 14 residues long. V dropped 0 bases and J dropped 4 bases, with 12 bases sitting between them. CDR3 DNA sequence: TGCAGCGTTGAAGACGTTAGAGGCTCCTATGGCTACACCTTC. Translating it yields CSVEDVRGSYGYTF.

This clone appeared once. V and J are TRBV7-2 and TRBJ1-5; D is ambiguous. CDR1 is SGHTA and CDR2 is FQGNSA in the germline V gene. The germline V and J ends were trimmed by 7 bases and 7 bases, with 14 bases remaining between them. The CDR3 has 13 amino acids. The CDR3 sequence is CASMQSLQQPQHF. The CDR3 coding sequence is TGTGCCAGCATGCAGTCCCTTCAACAGCCCCAGCATTTT.

The rearrangement joins TRBV7-9 to TRBJ2-2, with D possibly being TRBD2 (7 bases). Trimming removed 0 bases from V and 6 bases from J, with 11 bases in between. The CDR3 extends over 15 amino acids. Germline V gives CDR1 SEHNR, CDR2 FQNEAQ (reference sequence). Here the CDR3 reads CASSLAGGRPGELFF. In DNA form, the CDR3 reads TGTGCCAGCAGCTTAGCCGGGGGGCGTCCCGGGGAGCTGTTTTTT. The full variable domain, in which reference TRBV7-9 and TRBJ2-2 provide the parts outside the CDR3, is DTGVSQNPRHKITKRGQNVTFRCDPISEHNRLYWYRQTLGQGPEFLTYFQNEAQLEKSRLLSDRFSAERPKGSFSTLEIQRTEQGDSAMYLCASSLAGGRPGELFFGEGSRLTVL.

The rearrangement links TRBV6-5 to TRBJ2-5, with 7 positions matching TRBD1. J lost 1 base, V lost 5 bases, and 7 bases had no gene match. Germline-derived CDR1 and CDR2 are MNHEY and SVGAGI. The CDR3 sequence is 15 residues long. CDR3 coding DNA: TGTGCCAGCAGTAACACAGGGGACCCCCAAGAGACCCAGTACTTC. Translation: CASSNTGDPQETQYF.

V usage is TRBV7-2 and J usage is TRBJ2-2, with TRBD2 identical over 9 bases. The CDR3 is 17 residues long. The germline CDR1 and CDR2 sequences are SGHTA and FQGNSA. V gave up 4 bases and J gave up 0 bases; unmatched junction bases: 6. The DNA for the CDR3 is TGTGCCAGCAGCTCGCGGATAGCGGGGGCGAACACCGGGGAGCTGTTTTTT. Its translation is CASSSRIAGANTGELFF.